A single sample gave rise to the 12 T cell receptor beta chains below, sequenced in a study of technical replicates of blood from several donors. Only in-frame clones appear in the TCRdb table, and some are missing; sequencing was by immunoSEQ multiplex PCR. Counted here are tens of thousands of clones, 75% to 90% occurring once; the ten biggest clones make up 3% to 4.5%. Sequencing used PBMCs. The source is a human donor in good health. Some clones in this sample may be carry-over from other donors' samples.

V is TRBV27 and J is TRBJ2-3, with 7 nucleotides matching TRBD2. Trimming took 6 bases from V and 1 from J; bases not matched to a gene: 7. Germline CDR1 MNHEY, CDR2 SMNVEV (reference sequence). CDR3 size: 15 residues. The CDR3 reads CASSPPAGGTDTQYF. The CDR3 nucleotides are TGTGCCAGCAGCCCCCCGGCGGGAGGCACAGATACGCAGTATTTT.

The V call is TRBV25-1, the J call TRBJ2-5, with TRBD1 as a possible D gene (6 bases). Looked up from germline, CDR1 is MGHDK and CDR2 is SYGVNS. The V end was cut by 8 bases, the J end by 4 bases, with 14 bases between. The CDR3 spans 13 residues. CDR3 sequence (DNA): TGTGCCAGCTCAGACAGGATCAGAGAGACCCAGTACTTC. It is translated as CASSDRIRETQYF.

The chain joins TRBV5-4 to TRBJ2-1; 14 bases map to TRBD2. J gave up 9 bases and V 3 bases, and 5 bases lay outside the gene matches. Germline-derived CDR1 and CDR2 are SGHNT and YYREEE (reference sequence). The CDR3 extends over 15 amino acids. The CDR3 DNA sequence: TGTGCCAGCAGCTCAGGACTAGCGGGGGGCTCTGAGCAGTTCTTC. Translated, it gives CASSSGLAGGSEQFF.

The rearrangement uses TRBV6-1 and TRBJ1-2; 8 bases map to TRBD1. The CDR3 loop spans 11 amino acids. Germline lookup yields CDR1 MNHNS and CDR2 SASEGT. The ends lost 5 bases at V and 8 bases at J; junction bases unmatched: 1. CDR3 sequence: CASSRDRGYTF. The CDR3 DNA reads TGTGCCAGCAGTCGGGACAGGGGCTACACCTTC.

The chain uses TRBV18 and TRBJ1-2, with D possibly matching TRBD1 (6 bases). The CDR3 loop spans 14 amino acids. Germline values: CDR1 KGHSH, CDR2 LQKENI. V was clipped by 5 bases and J by 2 bases, with 12 bases between them. Here the CDR3 DNA reads TGTGCCAGCTCAGGGGACATCGGCAACTATGGCTACACCTTC. Protein sequence: CASSGDIGNYGYTF.

The gene calls are TRBV7-3 and TRBJ2-2; 7 positions match TRBD2. The CDR3 is made up of 15 amino acids. Per germline, CDR1 SGHTA and CDR2 FQGTGA. V trimming: 5 bases; J trimming: 4 bases; junction bases outside the gene matches: 7. DNA for the CDR3: TGTGCCAGCAGCGGGGGGGTTGTTAGCACCGGGGAGCTGTTTTTT. This translates into CASSGGVVSTGELFF. The whole variable domain, filled in from reference TRBV7-3 and TRBJ2-2, reads GAGVSQTPSNKVTEKGKYVELRCDPISGHTALYWYRQSLGQGPEFLIYFQGTGAADDSGLPNDRFFAVRPEGSVSTLKIQRTERGDSAVYLCASSGGVVSTGELFFGEGSRLTVL.

The V and J genes are TRBV7-2 and TRBJ2-2; 9 bases are a match to TRBD2. CDR1 and CDR2 from the germline V gene are SGHTA and FQGNSA. The CDR3 is 15 residues long. With 5 bases clipped from V and 7 bases from J, the junction kept 8 bases outside the gene matches. This CDR3 is CASSQSGGYGGELFF. The CDR3 region has the DNA TGTGCCAGCAGCCAGAGCGGGGGGTATGGCGGGGAGCTGTTTTTT.

A few counts support this clone. V is TRBV30 and J is TRBJ1-1, with D maybe TRBD1 (6 bases). CDR1 GTSNPN and CDR2 SVGIG come from the germline V gene (reference sequence). This CDR3 region has 13 residues. V was trimmed by 3 bases and J by 3 bases, leaving 11 bases between them. The chain's CDR3 is CAWRQGAYTEAFF. The CDR3 nucleotides are TGTGCCTGGAGACAGGGTGCTTACACTGAAGCTTTCTTT.

This clone was picked up one time. This sequence joins TRBV27 and TRBJ2-5; D is perhaps TRBD2 (6 bases). V dropped 1 base and J dropped 2 bases, with 20 bases sitting between them. This CDR3 has 18 residues. Germline CDR1 MNHEY, CDR2 SMNVEV (reference sequence). The DNA of the CDR3 is TGTGCCAGCAGTTTATTTTGGGGTGGGGGGTTTGTTCAAGAGACCCAGTACTTC. It encodes CASSLFWGGGFVQETQYF.

This clone was seen a handful of times. V gene TRBV7-9 combines with J gene TRBJ1-4; D might be TRBD1 (5 bases). The CDR3 is 15 residues long. Germline V gives CDR1 SEHNR, CDR2 FQNEAQ (reference sequence). The V gene lost 3 bases and the J gene lost 0 bases, with 8 bases spanning the gap. The CDR3 here is CASSFSQATNEKLFF. CDR3 DNA: TGTGCCAGCAGCTTCTCACAGGCAACTAATGAAAAACTGTTTTTT. Filled out from reference TRBV7-9 and TRBJ1-4, the complete variable domain reads DTGVSQNPRHKITKRGQNVTFRCDPISEHNRLYWYRQTLGQGPEFLTYFQNEAQLEKSRLLSDRFSAERPKGSFSTLEIQRTEQGDSAMYLCASSFSQATNEKLFFGSGTQLSVL.

This clone was counted a single time. This chain connects TRBV9 to TRBJ2-1; weak D call: TRBD2 (6 bases). V was cut by 0 bases and J by 2 bases, with 12 bases left in between. The CDR3 runs to 16 residues. Looked up from germline, CDR1 is SGDLS and CDR2 is YYNGEE. The CDR3 spells CASSVELLATYNEQFF. CDR3 sequence (DNA): TGTGCCAGCAGCGTAGAGTTGCTAGCGACCTACAATGAGCAGTTCTTC.

The DNA for the CDR3 is TGTGCCAGCAGCCGGACAGGGAACTACGAGCAGTACTTC. Translating gives CASSRTGNYEQYF. The chain has TRBV6-1 and TRBJ2-5, with 8 nucleotides matching TRBD1. The J call may be mistaken, given a closer DNA end match to TRBJ2-7. This CDR3 has 13 amino acids. Germline-derived CDR1 and CDR2 are MNHNS and SASEGT.